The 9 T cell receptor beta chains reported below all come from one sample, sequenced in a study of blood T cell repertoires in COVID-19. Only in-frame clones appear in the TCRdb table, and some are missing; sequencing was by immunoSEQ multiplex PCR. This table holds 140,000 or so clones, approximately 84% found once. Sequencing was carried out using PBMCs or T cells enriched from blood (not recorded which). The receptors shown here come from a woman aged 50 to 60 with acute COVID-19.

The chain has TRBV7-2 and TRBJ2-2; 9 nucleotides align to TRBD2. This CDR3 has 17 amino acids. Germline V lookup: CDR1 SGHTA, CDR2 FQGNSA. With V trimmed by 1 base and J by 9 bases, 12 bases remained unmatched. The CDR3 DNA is TGTGCCAGCAGCTTAGGTCTAGGTGTAGCGGGAGCTAGGGAGCTGTTTTTT. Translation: CASSLGLGVAGARELFF.

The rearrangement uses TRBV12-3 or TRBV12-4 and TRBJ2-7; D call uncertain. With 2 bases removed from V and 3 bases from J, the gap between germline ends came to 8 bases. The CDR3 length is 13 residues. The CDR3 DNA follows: TGTGCCAGCAGTTTATCTTTCGGCTACGAGCAGTACTTC. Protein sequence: CASSLSFGYEQYF.

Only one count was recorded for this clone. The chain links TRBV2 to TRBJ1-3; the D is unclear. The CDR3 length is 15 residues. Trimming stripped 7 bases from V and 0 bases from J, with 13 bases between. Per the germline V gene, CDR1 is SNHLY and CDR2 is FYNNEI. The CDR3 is CASTTNNYSGNTIYF. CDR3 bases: TGTGCCAGCACCACCAACAACTACTCTGGAAACACCATATATTTT.

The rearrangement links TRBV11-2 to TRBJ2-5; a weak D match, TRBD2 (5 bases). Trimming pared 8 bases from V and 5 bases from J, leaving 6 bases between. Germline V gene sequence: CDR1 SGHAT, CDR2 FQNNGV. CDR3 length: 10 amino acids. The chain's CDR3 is CASEGETQYF. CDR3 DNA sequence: TGTGCCAGCGAGGGCGAGACCCAGTACTTC.

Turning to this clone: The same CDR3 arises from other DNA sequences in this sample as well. CDR3 sequence reads: CASSLGGDQPQHF. The CDR3 coding sequence is TGTGCCAGCAGCTTAGGGGGCGATCAGCCCCAGCATTTT. The rearrangement links TRBV7-9 to TRBJ1-5; TRBD1 might be the D (5 bases). The CDR3 has 13 residues. Germline loops: CDR1 SEHNR, CDR2 FQNEAQ (reference sequence). V was clipped by 1 base and J by 5 bases, with 6 bases between them. The variable domain in full, with the rest retrieved from reference TRBV7-9 and TRBJ1-5, is DTGVSQNPRHKITKRGQNVTFRCDPISEHNRLYWYRQTLGQGPEFLTYFQNEAQLEKSRLLSDRFSAERPKGSFSTLEIQRTEQGDSAMYLCASSLGGDQPQHFGDGTRLSIL.

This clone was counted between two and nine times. The CDR3 is CASSQARVNTGELFF. The CDR3, as DNA: TGTGCCAGCAGCCAAGCCAGGGTTAACACCGGGGAGCTGTTTTTT. The gene calls are TRBV14 and TRBJ2-2; D possibly corresponds to TRBD1 (5 bases). The CDR3 consists of 15 residues. Trimming cost V 1 base and J 2 bases, with 8 bases left between them. From germline, CDR1 is SGHDN and CDR2 FVKESK.

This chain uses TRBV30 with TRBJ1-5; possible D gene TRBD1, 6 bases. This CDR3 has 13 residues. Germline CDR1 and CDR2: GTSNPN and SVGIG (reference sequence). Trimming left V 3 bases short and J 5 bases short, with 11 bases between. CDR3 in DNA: TGTGCCTGGAGGGGCAGGGGCGATCAGCCCCAGCATTTT. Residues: CAWRGRGDQPQHF. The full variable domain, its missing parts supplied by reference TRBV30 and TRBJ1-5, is SQTIHQWPATLVQPVGSPLSLECTVEGTSNPNLYWYRQAAGRGLQLLFYSVGIGQISSEVPQNLSASRPQDRQFILSSKKLLLSDSGFYLCAWRGRGDQPQHFGDGTRLSIL.

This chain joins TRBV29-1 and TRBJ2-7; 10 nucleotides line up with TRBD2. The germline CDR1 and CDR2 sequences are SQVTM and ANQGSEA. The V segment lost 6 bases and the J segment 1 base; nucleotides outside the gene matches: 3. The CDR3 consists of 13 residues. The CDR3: CSVRTSGSYEQYF. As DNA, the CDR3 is TGCAGCGTCCGGACTAGCGGTTCCTACGAGCAGTACTTC.

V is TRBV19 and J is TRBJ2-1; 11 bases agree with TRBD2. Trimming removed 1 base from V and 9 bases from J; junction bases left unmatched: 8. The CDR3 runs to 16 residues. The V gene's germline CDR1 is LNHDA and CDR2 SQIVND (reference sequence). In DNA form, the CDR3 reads TGTGCCAGTAGTATAGCACTAGCGGGAGAGGTTAGTGAGCAGTTCTTC. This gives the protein CASSIALAGEVSEQFF.